This entry lists 5 T cell receptor beta chains sequenced from one sample in a study of cytomegalovirus exposure and HLA in healthy donors. The PCR used 60 Vbeta and 13 Jbeta primers. Assay: immunoSEQ multiplex PCR; the TCRdb copy retains only in-frame clones and omits some. The sample has 130,000 to 150,000 clones, around 78% seen once. Sequencing input: PBMCs. These receptors were collected from a woman between 18 and 29 years old in good health and CMV-seropositive.

This clone was recorded once. The V and J genes are TRBV5-4 and TRBJ2-1; D is possibly TRBD2 (6 bases). This CDR3 contains 16 residues. CDR1 is SGHNT and CDR2 is YYREEE in the germline V gene (reference sequence). Trimming pared 0 bases from V and 6 bases from J, leaving 16 bases between. CDR3 in DNA: TGTGCCAGCAGCTTGGGGGGACTGATGGGCTTCAATGAGCAGTTCTTC. It yields the protein CASSLGGLMGFNEQFF.

The chain uses TRBV6-5 and TRBJ2-7; 8 positions match TRBD1. Unmatched junction bases numbered 3, after V lost 0 bases and J lost 2 bases. The germline V gene has CDR1 MNHEY and CDR2 SVGAGI. The CDR3 has 15 residues. The CDR3 loop reads CASSYSTGAAYEQYF. CDR3 in DNA: TGTGCCAGCAGTTACTCGACAGGGGCGGCCTACGAGCAGTACTTC.

The J gene is TRBJ1-6, the V gene TRBV27, with D possibly TRBD1 on 5 matching bases. In germline, CDR1 is MNHEY, CDR2 SMNVEV (reference sequence). Deletions cut 2 bases from V and 0 bases from J, with 14 bases between. This CDR3 is 18 amino acids long. The CDR3 sequence is CASSLSGQGRSYNSPLHF. Here the CDR3 DNA reads TGTGCCAGCAGTTTAAGTGGCCAGGGCCGCTCCTATAATTCACCCCTCCACTTT.

The V call is TRBV6-1, the J call TRBJ1-1; TRBD1 matches at 7 bases. Germline V CDR1 and CDR2: MNHNS, SASEGT. The CDR3 spans 13 residues. V shed 6 bases and J 7 bases; nucleotides not matched to a gene: 8. CDR3 amino acids: CASRPTGTYEAFF. CDR3 coding DNA: TGTGCCAGCAGGCCGACAGGGACCTATGAAGCTTTCTTT.

The chain has TRBV4-3 and TRBJ2-2; D call uncertain. Germline assignment: CDR1 LGHNA and CDR2 YSLEER. V was pared by 0 bases and J by 4 bases, with 12 bases between. CDR3 size: 16 residues. CDR3 coding DNA: TGCGCCAGCAGCCAAGAATCGATCCCGAGCACCGGGGAGCTGTTTTTT. Encoded protein: CASSQESIPSTGELFF.